Listed below are T cell receptor beta chains from one sample, sequenced in a study of radiation and T cells in renal cell carcinoma. The method was immunoSEQ multiplex PCR; TCRdb's version includes in-frame clones alone and lacks a portion of them. The data hold around 140,000 clones, with approximately 87% observed a single time. This material consisted of blood, taken from a patient whose treatment included radiotherapy and nephrectomy. Receptor source: a woman between 45 and 60 years old with renal cell carcinoma. CDR3s include the opening cysteine and the closing phenylalanine or tryptophan. A D gene is named only where the DNA matches it firmly. Some rows mark clone size as missing; the rest say once, few, many or name a class of expanded clone.

CDR3 | DNA | D | size | J | V
CASSYEETQYF | TGTGCCAGCAGTTACGAGGAGACCCAGTACTTC | - | - | TRBJ2-5 | TRBV6-5
CASSPSGGSGNQPQHF | TGTGCCAGCAGTCCCTCGGGGGGCAGCGGCAATCAGCCCCAGCATTTT | - | - | TRBJ1-5 | TRBV28
CASRDGQGGLDNEQFF | TGTGCCAGCAGAGATGGACAGGGGGGACTAGACAATGAGCAGTTCTTC | TRBD1 | - | TRBJ2-1 | TRBV5-4
CSVELGRGYNEQFF | TGCAGCGTTGAATTGGGCCGAGGCTACAATGAGCAGTTCTTC | - | - | TRBJ2-1 | TRBV29-1
CASGSGTGVFEQYF | TGTGCTAGTGGTTCCGGGACAGGGGTCTTCGAGCAGTACTTC | TRBD1 | - | TRBJ2-7 | TRBV12-5
CASSESFGASEQYF | TGTGCCAGCAGTGAATCTTTTGGAGCTAGCGAGCAGTACTTC | - | once | TRBJ2-7 | TRBV6-1
CASSLGLADNEQFF | TGTGCCAGCAGCCTGGGACTAGCTGACAATGAGCAGTTCTTC | TRBD2 | - | TRBJ2-1 | TRBV5-6
CASSLEPSGSTYNEQFF | TGCGCCAGCAGCTTGGAACCTAGCGGGAGCACCTACAATGAGCAGTTCTTC | TRBD2 | - | TRBJ2-1 | TRBV5-1
CASSFATENSPLHF | TGCGCCAGCAGCTTCGCGACCGAGAATTCACCCCTCCACTTT | - | - | TRBJ1-6 | TRBV10-1
CASSVVPGNLYGYTF | TGTGCCAGCAGCGTAGTTCCGGGAAACCTCTATGGCTACACCTTC | - | - | TRBJ1-2 | TRBV9
CASSNPMGADTQYF | TGTGCCAGCAGCAACCCAATGGGGGCAGATACGCAGTATTTT | - | - | TRBJ2-3 | TRBV5-6